This is a list of T cell receptor beta chains from one sample in a study of neurological immune-mediated disorders. TCRdb passed the 5' RACE reads through MiXCR, listing each CDR3 protein once. Of about 3,900 distinct CDR3 sequences in the sample, 30% to 35% were seen once. Material for sequencing was CD8+ T cells from blood. Receptors originate from a man aged 45-65 years with HTLV-1-associated myelopathy (HAM/TSP). Each CDR3 is given with its conserved first and last residue. The D gene is left open where the match is weak. Some rows have no size entry. The others give once, few or many, or a class for an expanded clone.

>TRBJ2-7|TRBD1|medium-sized|15|TRBV27
TGTGCCAGCAGTCCACGCCCGACAGGGGGTTACGAGCAGTACTTC
CASSPRPTGGYEQYF
>TRBJ2-7|TRBD2|many|17|TRBV27
TGTGCCAGCAGTTCGAGAAAGATTAGCGGGAGCTCCTACGAGCAGTACTTC
CASSSRKISGSSYEQYF
>TRBJ2-3|TRBD2|large|12|TRBV20-1
TGCAGTGCTAGTTTGGGGGGGGTTACGCAGTATTTT
CSASLGGVTQYF
>TRBJ2-3|NA|NA|15|TRBV18
TGTGCCAGCTCACCACCGCGTACTGCCACAGATACGCAGTATTTT
CASSPPRTATDTQYF
>TRBJ2-1|TRBD2|large|14|TRBV25-1
TGTGCCAGCAGTGTAGCGGGGGATTACAATGAGCAGTTCTTC
CASSVAGDYNEQFF
>TRBJ2-7|NA|NA|13|TRBV5-1
TGCGCCAGCAGCTTGGGACAGGACTACGAGCAGTACTTC
CASSLGQDYEQYF
>TRBJ2-5|NA|many|16|TRBV7-9
TGTGCCAGCAGCCCCCCCGGTGCGGGGCCGGAGGAGACCCAGTACTTC
CASSPPGAGPEETQYF
>TRBJ2-1|NA|many|15|TRBV7-9
TGTGCCAGCAGCCCCCTTAGGGGGGGGCGGGATGAGCAGTTCTTC
CASSPLRGGRDEQFF
>TRBJ2-7|NA|many|16|TRBV10-3
TGTGCCATCAGTGGGTCAGGGGTCCTCAACTCCTACGAGCAGTACTTC
CAISGSGVLNSYEQYF
>TRBJ2-7|NA|many|14|TRBV6-5
TGTGCCAGCAGTCGAAACAGGGAAGTGGACGAGCAGTACTTC
CASSRNREVDEQYF
>TRBJ2-5|TRBD2|medium-sized|19|TRBV20-1
TGCAGTGCTAGAGGGGAAATTTTTCCGCGGGGGGCCTACCAAGAGACCCAGTACTTC
CSARGEIFPRGAYQETQYF
>TRBJ2-1|TRBD2|many|16|TRBV13
TGTGCCAGCAGCATCCTAGCGGGAGAGGGCTACAATGAGCAGTTCTTC
CASSILAGEGYNEQFF
>TRBJ2-1|TRBD1|few|16|TRBV7-9
TGTGCCAGCAGCGATACCGGGACAGGTACCTACAATGAGCAGTTCTTC
CASSDTGTGTYNEQFF
>TRBJ2-3|NA|NA|14|TRBV3-1
TGTGCCAGCAGCCCGACCTGGGCGAGGGAAACGCAGTATTTT
CASSPTWARETQYF
>TRBJ2-1|TRBD2|NA|15|TRBV10-3
TGTGCCATCAGAAGCGGGGGAAGCTCCTACAATGAGCAGTTCTTC
CAIRSGGSSYNEQFF
>TRBJ1-6|NA|few|16|TRBV19
TGTGCCAGTAGTCCCCGCGGCAGTTCCTATAATTCACCCCTCCACTTT
CASSPRGSSYNSPLHF
>TRBJ2-7|TRBD2|few|12|TRBV14
TGTGCCAGCCGCGGGGAGGGCTACGAGCAGTACTTC
CASRGEGYEQYF
>TRBJ2-7|NA|many|15|TRBV27
TGTGCCAGCAGTTTATTTGGGGACGGGCCATGGGAGCAGTACTTC
CASSLFGDGPWEQYF
>TRBJ2-3|NA|many|16|TRBV7-2
TGTGCCAGCAGCTTAGATGGGGGCCTTAGCACAGATACGCAGTATTTT
CASSLDGGLSTDTQYF
>TRBJ1-1|NA|many|16|TRBV5-5
TGTGCCAGCAGCTTGGTTGGTGGGCGGGAGAGCACTGAAGCTTTCTTT
CASSLVGGRESTEAFF